This T cell receptor (beta chain) was sequenced during a study of blood T cell repertoires in COVID-19. CDR3 size: 14 residues. V lost 5 bases, J lost 3 bases, and 6 bases stayed unmatched. The germline V gene has CDR1 LNHDA and CDR2 SQIVND (reference sequence). This clone was seen a few times. Profiled with immunoSEQ multiplex PCR; TCRdb holds only in-frame clones, not every one. This repertoire shows 200,000 to 250,000 clones, approximately 83% found once; its top ten account for approximately 2.5%. This receptor was taken from a woman aged 55 to 70 with acute or convalescent COVID-19. The material sequenced was peripheral blood. The chain has TRBV19 and TRBJ1-1; 7 bases are shared with TRBD1. CDR3 residues: CASSVRQGYTEAFF. CDR3 nucleotides: TGTGCCAGTAGTGTTCGACAGGGCTACACTGAAGCTTTCTTT.